This TCR beta chain was recorded in a study of identical twins. In TCRdb, the 5' RACE reads were re-called with MiXCR into one record per CDR3 protein. The table shows about 660,000 distinct CDR3 sequences, with roughly 8% occurring only once. This clonotype was seen repeatedly, ten times or more. The same sample was also used in a study of yellow fever vaccine responses in identical twins.

Sequenced: PBMCs. The receptor comes from a woman aged 18 to 35 in good health.

CDR3 in amino acids: CASRKGQLSYNEQFF. The CDR3 DNA is TGTGCCAGCAGAAAGGGACAGCTCTCCTACAATGAGCAGTTCTTC. V is TRBV5-6 and J is TRBJ2-1; 7 bases map to TRBD1. CDR3 size: 15 residues. J lost 0 bases, V lost 5 bases, and 5 bases had no gene match. Germline CDR1 reads SGHDT; CDR2 reads YYEEEE.